The present TCR beta chain was sequenced within a study of blood T cell repertoires in COVID-19. Study-wide context: Sample material is recorded as cDNA or gDNA derived from T cells, B-cell-depleted T cells, or PBMCs.

V gave up 0 bases and J gave up 4 bases, with 13 bases separating them. Germline loops: CDR1 SGHRS, CDR2 YFSETQ. This CDR3 spans 15 amino acids. Assay used: immunoSEQ multiplex PCR; TCRdb lists only in-frame clones, some missing. The table lists fewer than 200,000 clones, 75% to 90% of them singletons. The chain employs TRBV5-1 and TRBJ2-5; a weak D match, TRBD1 (6 bases). The sample consisted of peripheral blood. This TCR was sampled from a human donor with acute or convalescent COVID-19. The donor label of this sample is uncertain. CDR3 in amino acids: CASSLGTVPGETQYF. The DNA of the CDR3 is TGCGCCAGCAGCTTGGGGACAGTACCGGGAGAGACCCAGTACTTC.